The source of this TCR beta chain is a study of T cell responses to AZD1222 COVID-19 vaccine. Study observations and caveats: Clonal diversity was possibly underestimated, and the donors were mostly white British, with more females. Seropositive at baseline were only a handful of AZD1222 recipients. The study sampled repertoires only after the peak T cell response.

Points on this clone: Its antigen is not identified.

Some clones are missing from TCRdb's copy, which holds only in-frame ones; the method was immunoSEQ multiplex PCR. The sample records some 100,000 clones, approximately 91% being singletons. The CDR3 is 14 amino acids. Trimming took 3 bases from V and 3 from J, leaving 12 bases between them. CDR1 SGDLS and CDR2 YYNGEE come from the germline V gene. This chain links TRBV9 with TRBJ1-2; the D gene is possibly TRBD1 (6 bases). The specimen comprised peripheral blood, sampled on day 0 of AZD1222 vaccination. The source is an adult in good health. CDR3 amino acids: CASSEPGGDYGYTF. The DNA for the CDR3 is TGTGCCAGCAGCGAGCCCGGGGGCGACTATGGCTACACCTTC. The full variable domain, in which reference TRBV9 and TRBJ1-2 provide the parts outside the CDR3, is DSGVTQTPKHLITATGQRVTLRCSPRSGDLSVYWYQQSLDQGLQFLIQYYNGEERAKGNILERFSAQQFPDLHSELNLSSLELGDSALYFCASSEPGGDYGYTFGSGTRLTVV.